This T cell receptor beta chain was retrieved from a study of shared clonotypes between healthy human individuals. In the study overall: CD4 naive and memory got three plates each, CD8 naive two, CD8 memory one. Study-level results: A reduction in generation probabilities was seen for non-shared clonotypes relative to those shared by all four donors.

This CDR3 is built from 11 residues. The V and J ends lost 8 bases and 5 bases, in that order; junction bases with no gene match: 3. Per the germline V gene, CDR1 is SNHLY and CDR2 is FYNNEI. Those who donated were healthy HIV-negative adults, with no recent acute infections or vaccinations reported. As regards this clone: Its matching antigen is unknown.

Each cell subset's genomic DNA was divided evenly among several immunoSEQ plates. Clones were read by immunoSEQ multiplex PCR, and TCRdb kept only the in-frame ones, dropping some. This table holds roughly 300,000 clones, 70% to 75% found once. The sample consisted of memory CD4+ T cells sorted from blood. Subset given: CD45RA-negative fraction. This chain uses TRBV2 with TRBJ2-7; 7 nucleotides agree with TRBD2. The TCR sequence derives from a man aged 30 to 39 in good health. CDR3: CASGGVDEQYF. The CDR3 DNA reads as TGTGCCAGCGGGGGGGTGGACGAGCAGTACTTC.